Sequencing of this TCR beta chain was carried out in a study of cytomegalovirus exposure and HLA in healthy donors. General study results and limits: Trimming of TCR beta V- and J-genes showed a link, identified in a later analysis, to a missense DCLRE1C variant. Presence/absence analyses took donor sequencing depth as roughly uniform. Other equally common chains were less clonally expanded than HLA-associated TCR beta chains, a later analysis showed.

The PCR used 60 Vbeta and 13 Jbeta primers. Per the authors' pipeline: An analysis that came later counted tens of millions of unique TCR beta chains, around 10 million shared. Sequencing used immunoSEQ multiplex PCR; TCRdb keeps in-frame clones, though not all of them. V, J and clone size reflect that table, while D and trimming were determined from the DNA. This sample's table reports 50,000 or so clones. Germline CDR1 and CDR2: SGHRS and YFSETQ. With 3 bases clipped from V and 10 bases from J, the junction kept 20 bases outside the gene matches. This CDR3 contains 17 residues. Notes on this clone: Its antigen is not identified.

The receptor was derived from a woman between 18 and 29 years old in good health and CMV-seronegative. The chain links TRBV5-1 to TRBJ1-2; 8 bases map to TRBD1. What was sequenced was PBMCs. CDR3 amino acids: CASSWTGQAWTAEDYTF. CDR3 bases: TGCGCCAGCAGCTGGACGGGACAGGCGTGGACCGCGGAGGACTACACCTTC.